Each of the 27 T cell receptor beta chains below was sequenced from the same sample in a study of blood T cell repertoires in COVID-19 (dated by TCRdb to the early 2020s). Library prep was done by the immunoSEQ multiplex PCR assay. TCRdb carries this immuneACCESS record with in-frame sequences only. Its versions omit some clonotypes, under half of them owing to an unresolved V gene in the studies checked, with the rest unexplained. Recorded for this sample are fewer than 200,000 clones; roughly 90% of them occurred a single time. The ten largest clones add up to 20% to 25% of the sample. The sample taken for sequencing was peripheral blood. The receptors derive from a man between 65 and 85 years old with active or convalescent COVID-19.

CDR3 sequence: CASSLRGGTSGGAFF. For the CDR3, the DNA is TGTGCCAGCAGTCTTCGGGGGGGAACCTCAGGCGGAGCTTTCTTT. V is TRBV6-5 and J is TRBJ1-1, with D tentatively TRBD1 (5 bases). The V gene's germline CDR1 is MNHEY and CDR2 SVGAGI. CDR3 length: 15 residues. V was cut by 5 bases and J by 10 bases, with 23 bases left in between.

The table lists this clone with a few counts. The chain couples TRBV5-1 to TRBJ1-5; TRBD1 matches at 7 bases. CDR1 and CDR2 from the germline V gene are SGHRS and YFSETQ. V shed 4 bases, J shed 2 bases, and the junction held 3 bases outside the gene matches. This CDR3 contains 14 residues. The CDR3 region has the DNA TGCGCCAGCAGCGCCACAGGGGGCAATCAGCCCCAGCATTTT. Translated: CASSATGGNQPQHF.

The chain employs TRBV4-3 and TRBJ1-2, with TRBD1 matching over 9 bases. CDR3 size: 16 residues. After removal of 4 bases from V and 4 bases from J, the junction contained 10 bases not matched to a gene. CDR1 LGHNA and CDR2 YSLEER come from the germline V gene. The CDR3 loop is CASSPRQDRGGYGYTF. CDR3 in DNA: TGCGCCAGCAGCCCACGACAGGACAGGGGCGGCTATGGCTACACCTTC.

The genes are TRBV6-5 and TRBJ1-6, with D maybe TRBD1 (6 bases). This CDR3 comprises 14 residues. The V gene's germline CDR1 is MNHEY and CDR2 SVGAGI. V was trimmed by 5 bases and J by 10 bases, leaving 15 bases between them. For the CDR3, the DNA is TGTGCCAGCAGTCGAGATAACAGGGAGTCACCCCTCCACTTT. Translated: CASSRDNRESPLHF.

The rearrangement links TRBV6-2 or TRBV6-3 to TRBJ2-1; 10 positions match TRBD2. Germline CDR1 reads MNHEY; CDR2 reads SVGEGT. The CDR3 is 15 residues long. V was pared by 4 bases and J by 4 bases, with 4 bases of the junction left unmatched. The CDR3 spells CASSWTSGVYNEQFF. The CDR3 DNA is TGTGCCAGCAGTTGGACTAGCGGAGTATACAATGAGCAGTTCTTC.

The V gene is TRBV5-1, the J gene TRBJ2-5; TRBD1 might be the D (7 bases). The V end was cut by 2 bases, the J end by 6 bases, with 17 bases between. The CDR3 runs to 15 residues. The germline V gene has CDR1 SGHRS and CDR2 YFSETQ. The chain's CDR3 is CASSFEGRGEKTQYF. In nucleotides, the CDR3 is TGCGCCAGCAGCTTCGAGGGCAGGGGGGAAAAGACCCAGTACTTC.

The CDR3 here is CASSLMFYEQFF. The CDR3 DNA is TGTGCCAGCAGCTTAATGTTCTATGAGCAGTTCTTC. The chain has TRBV7-2 and TRBJ2-1; D is undetermined. V was pared by 2 bases and J by 8 bases, with 7 bases between. Germline-derived CDR1 and CDR2 are SGHTA and FQGNSA. The CDR3 is 12 residues long.

The chain joins TRBV18 to TRBJ1-2; no clear D gene. CDR1 is KGHSH and CDR2 is LQKENI in the germline V gene. This CDR3 region has 15 residues. V gave up 1 base and J gave up 1 base, with 10 bases separating them. DNA of the CDR3: TGTGCCAGCTCACCACAGGGCGCGGGTAACTATGGCTACACCTTC. Its translation: CASSPQGAGNYGYTF.

This chain links TRBV7-2 with TRBJ2-7; TRBD1 aligns across 11 bases. The germline gives CDR1 SGHTA, CDR2 FQGNSA. CDR3 size: 13 residues. V shed 4 bases, J shed 6 bases, and the junction held 2 bases outside the gene matches. CDR3 sequence (DNA): TGTGCCAGCAGCTCGGGACAGGGGGGCGAGCAGTACTTC. Protein sequence: CASSSGQGGEQYF.

The CDR3 DNA sequence: TGTGCCAGTAGTATACGGCCCCAGGCCGGCTACACCTTC. Residues: CASSIRPQAGYTF. The chain recombines TRBV19 with TRBJ1-2; D is unclear. V lost 2 bases and J 8 bases, leaving 12 bases between the germline ends. The germline gives CDR1 LNHDA, CDR2 SQIVND (reference sequence). This CDR3 contains 13 residues.

This sequence joins TRBV25-1 and TRBJ1-4; no reliable D call. V lost 8 bases, J lost 3 bases, and 13 bases lay in between. CDR1 MGHDK and CDR2 SYGVNS come from the germline V gene. CDR3 size: 14 residues. The CDR3 nucleotides are TGTGCCAGCTCCGGCAGGCGTCCTAATGAAAAACTGTTTTTT. Translated, it gives CASSGRRPNEKLFF.

V gene TRBV29-1 combines with J gene TRBJ1-2; D gene unclear. CDR1 and CDR2 from the germline V gene are SQVTM and ANQGSEA. Trimming removed 5 bases at V and 2 bases at J, with 12 bases between. The length of the CDR3 is 13 residues. The CDR3 protein is CSVHEGRNYGYTF. The CDR3 coding sequence is TGCAGCGTTCACGAAGGCAGGAACTATGGCTACACCTTC.

CDR3 nucleotide sequence: TGTGCCAGCAGCACCGGGACTAGAAAAGAGACCCAGTACTTC. Translating it yields CASSTGTRKETQYF. The chain combines TRBV3-1 (or the pseudogene TRBV3-2) with TRBJ2-5; 8 bases match TRBD2. CDR1 is LGHDT, CDR2 YNNKEL, per germline (reference sequence). The CDR3 is 14 residues long. V shed 5 bases, J shed 3 bases, and the junction held 5 bases outside the gene matches.

The chain carries TRBV24-1 and TRBJ1-2; 8 bases line up with TRBD1. The CDR3 consists of 12 residues. With V trimmed by 4 bases and J by 6 bases, 0 bases remained unmatched. Germline CDR1 and CDR2: KGHDR and SFDVKD. The CDR3, as DNA: TGTGCCACCAGTGAACAGGGGGATGGCTACACCTTC. This encodes CATSEQGDGYTF.

The chain uses TRBV6-5 and TRBJ1-1; D call uncertain. The CDR3 runs 12 residues. V lost 7 bases and J lost 1, with 7 bases in between. Germline loops: CDR1 MNHEY, CDR2 SVGAGI. For the CDR3, the DNA is TGTGCCAGCATTATTAGGAACACTGAAGCTTTCTTT. It yields the protein CASIIRNTEAFF.

The chain employs TRBV6-2 or TRBV6-3 and TRBJ1-5; D perhaps matches TRBD1 (6 bases). V shed 0 bases and J shed 6 bases, with 12 bases lying between them. This CDR3 comprises 15 residues. The germline gives CDR1 MNHEY, CDR2 SVGEGT. The CDR3 reads CASSYSPARGQPQHF. CDR3 DNA sequence: TGTGCCAGCAGTTACTCGCCGGCCAGGGGTCAGCCCCAGCATTTT.

CDR3 sequence: CASSLTGQGDHEQYF. The CDR3 DNA reads TGTGCCAGCAGCTTGACGGGACAGGGGGACCACGAGCAGTACTTC. This chain links TRBV5-4 with TRBJ2-7; TRBD1 matches at 11 bases. CDR1 is SGHNT, CDR2 YYREEE, per germline (reference sequence). V lost 1 base and J lost 5; bases outside the gene matches: 5. The CDR3 spans 15 residues.

The CDR3 bases are TGTGCCAGCAGCTCCCGACTAGCGGGAGTACACAATGAGCAGTTCTTC. The encoded protein is CASSSRLAGVHNEQFF. This chain connects TRBV7-9 to TRBJ2-1; TRBD2 agrees at 12 bases. This CDR3 spans 16 amino acids. V dropped 4 bases and J dropped 5; count of bases not matched to a gene: 6. Germline CDR1 is SEHNR and CDR2 is FQNEAQ (reference sequence).

CDR3 in DNA: TGCAGCGCGCGGGGGACGGAAAGACTCAAAGAGACCCAGTACTTC. Translated: CSARGTERLKETQYF. The chain recombines TRBV29-1 with TRBJ2-5; the match to TRBD2 covers 7 bases. This CDR3 region has 15 residues. Germline lookup yields CDR1 SQVTM and CDR2 ANQGSEA. Trimming removed 7 bases from V and 3 bases from J; junction bases left unmatched: 14.

The sample holds one count of this clone. J is TRBJ1-4 and V is TRBV15; no clear D gene. CDR1 is LNHNV, CDR2 YYDKDF, per germline (reference sequence). Trimming left V 1 base short and J 5 bases short, with 11 bases between. The CDR3 sequence is 15 residues long. The CDR3 nucleotides read TGTGCCACCAGCAGAGCGCCCTCTCTAAATGAAAAACTGTTTTTT. Translated, it gives CATSRAPSLNEKLFF.

The chain has TRBV27 and TRBJ1-6; D might be TRBD1 (5 bases). V was shortened by 6 bases and J by 10 bases, with 19 bases between the two germline ends. Germline-derived CDR1 and CDR2 are MNHEY and SMNVEV (reference sequence). The CDR3 length is 15 residues. The chain's CDR3 is CASRINPLTGSPLHF. The DNA of the CDR3 is TGTGCCAGCAGAATAAACCCTCTCACAGGCTCACCCCTCCACTTT.

This chain joins TRBV18 and TRBJ1-3, with 7 bases matching TRBD1. Germline CDR1 KGHSH, CDR2 LQKENI. Trimming took 3 bases from V and 3 from J; bases not matched to a gene: 8. The length of the CDR3 is 16 residues. DNA for the CDR3: TGTGCCAGCTCACCCCAAGCGACAGGGTTTGGAAACACCATATATTTT. As protein: CASSPQATGFGNTIYF.

The CDR3 DNA reads as TGTGCCAGCTCACTTCCGGACAGGGGGGCGGTTGGCTACACCTTC. It encodes CASSLPDRGAVGYTF. This rearrangement joins TRBV18 to TRBJ1-2, with 10 bases that match TRBD1. This CDR3 is built from 15 residues. Germline V gene data show CDR1 as KGHSH and CDR2 as LQKENI. Trimming took 4 bases from V and 7 from J; bases not matched to a gene: 9. The full variable domain, its missing parts supplied by reference TRBV18 and TRBJ1-2, is NAGVMQNPRHLVRRRGQEARLRCSPMKGHSHVYWYRQLPEEGLKFMVYLQKENIIDESGMPKERFSAEFPKEGPSILRIQQVVRGDSAAYFCASSLPDRGAVGYTFGSGTRLTVV.

The J gene is TRBJ2-1, the V gene TRBV4-3; D is unclear. Germline CDR1 and CDR2: LGHNA and YSLEER. V dropped 0 bases and J dropped 10 bases, with 13 bases sitting between them. The CDR3 sequence is 14 residues long. The CDR3 DNA reads TGCGCCAGCAGCCAAGAGTATGAGGTCGGGGAGCAGTTCTTC. This sequence encodes CASSQEYEVGEQFF.

V and J are TRBV28 and TRBJ1-1; D not certain. The CDR3 runs 15 residues. V was pared by 7 bases and J by 1 base, with 16 bases between. Per the germline V gene, CDR1 is MDHEN and CDR2 is SYDVKM. CDR3 sequence (DNA): TGTGCCAGCACCTCCCCTCGGGGTTGGAACACTGAAGCTTTCTTT. It translates to CASTSPRGWNTEAFF.

The rearrangement links TRBV24-1 to TRBJ1-1; 8 bases are a match to TRBD1. CDR1 is KGHDR and CDR2 is SFDVKD in the germline V gene. This CDR3 has 18 amino acids. Germline trimming cut 0 bases from V and 0 bases from J; bases unmatched to any gene: 8. Here the CDR3 reads CATSDLGSRGLLNTEAFF. The CDR3 DNA reads as TGTGCCACCAGTGATTTGGGGTCCAGGGGGCTCCTGAACACTGAAGCTTTCTTT.

The V and J genes are TRBV6-5 and TRBJ1-1, with 8 bases identical to TRBD1. The CDR3 is 14 residues long. Germline V gene sequence: CDR1 MNHEY, CDR2 SVGAGI. Trimming took 6 bases from V and 3 from J; bases not matched to a gene: 6. The chain's CDR3 is CASRDRVRDTEAFF. CDR3 DNA sequence: TGTGCCAGCAGGGACAGGGTGCGGGACACTGAAGCTTTCTTT.